This TCR beta chain derives from a study of OX40 agonist ivuxolimab in advanced cancers. Study as a whole: Partial responses occurred in Three dose-escalation patients, one with hepatocellular carcinoma and two with cutaneous melanoma. Overall study results and limits: The CD4+ and CD8+ T cells in the blood had expanded clonally by week 6 at 0.1 to 3.0 mg/kg.

Trimming cost V 5 bases and J 2 bases, with 18 bases left between them. This CDR3 comprises 16 residues. Germline V lookup: CDR1 SEHNR, CDR2 FQNEAQ (reference sequence). Method: immunoSEQ multiplex PCR; TCRdb's copy keeps in-frame clones and lacks some. The sample holds 65,000 to 80,000 clones, approximately 90% seen once. A remark on this clone: Its antigen is unidentified.

Sequenced here: CD4+ or CD8+ T cells sorted from blood, sampled in a trial of the OX40 agonist ivuxolimab. The chain carries TRBV7-9 and TRBJ2-5; tentatively, D is TRBD2 (5 bases). The receptor was derived from an adult with an advanced solid tumor such as melanoma, head and neck, liver or kidney cancer. CDR3 coding DNA: TGTGCCAGCAGCCCCACCGGGGTACTAGGACAAGAGACCCAGTACTTC. Translating it yields CASSPTGVLGQETQYF.